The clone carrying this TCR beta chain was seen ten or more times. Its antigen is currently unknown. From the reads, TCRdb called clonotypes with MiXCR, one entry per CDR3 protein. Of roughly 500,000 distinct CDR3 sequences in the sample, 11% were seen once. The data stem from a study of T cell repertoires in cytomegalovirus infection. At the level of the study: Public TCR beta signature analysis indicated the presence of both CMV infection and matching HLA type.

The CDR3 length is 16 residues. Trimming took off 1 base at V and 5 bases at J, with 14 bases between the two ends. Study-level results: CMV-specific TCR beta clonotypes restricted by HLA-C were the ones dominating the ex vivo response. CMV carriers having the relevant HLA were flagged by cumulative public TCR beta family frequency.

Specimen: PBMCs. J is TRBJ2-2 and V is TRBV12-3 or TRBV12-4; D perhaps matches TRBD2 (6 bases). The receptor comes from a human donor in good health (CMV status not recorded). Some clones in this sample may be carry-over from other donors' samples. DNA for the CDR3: TGTGCCAGCAGTTTAGACGGGGGACGTGGAACCGGGGAGCTGTTTTTT. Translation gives CASSLDGGRGTGELFF.